The rows below give T cell receptor beta chains drawn from one sample of a study of monozygotic twins with inflammatory bowel disease. Reanalyzing the 5' RACE reads, TCRdb keeps one entry per CDR3 protein, without DNA. The table for this sample gives about 150,000 distinct CDR3 sequences. Source material: blood. Receptor source: a human donor with ulcerative colitis or Crohn's disease, or a healthy co-twin of an affected twin (not recorded which). CDR3s include the opening cysteine and the closing phenylalanine or tryptophan. Some rows have no size entry. The others give once, few or many, or a class for an expanded clone.

J gene,clone size,V gene,CDR3 protein
TRBJ1-4,-,TRBV7-9,CASSSQGPREKLFF
TRBJ2-1,-,TRBV5-6,CASSLNRNEQFF
TRBJ1-1,-,TRBV6-2/TRBV6-3,CASSLDGRQGNTEAFF
TRBJ2-1,-,TRBV6-4,CATAGETSGNNEQFF
TRBJ2-1,-,TRBV11-1,CASCRTGGADEQFF
TRBJ2-7,-,TRBV5-4,CASSLGGLADNSYEQYF
TRBJ2-6,-,TRBV11-3,CASSTFTSGANVLTF
TRBJ1-1,-,TRBV10-3,CAISGARPTEAFF
TRBJ1-1,medium-sized,TRBV7-2,CASSFTGAMNTEAFF
TRBJ2-1,-,TRBV4-1,CASSQATGFNEQFF
TRBJ1-1,-,TRBV3-1,CASSQESQNTEAFF
TRBJ2-3,-,TRBV19,CASMRSDGRDTQYF
TRBJ1-4,-,TRBV20-1,CSARWTGHEKLFF
TRBJ1-5,-,TRBV19,CASSPQGTNQPQHF